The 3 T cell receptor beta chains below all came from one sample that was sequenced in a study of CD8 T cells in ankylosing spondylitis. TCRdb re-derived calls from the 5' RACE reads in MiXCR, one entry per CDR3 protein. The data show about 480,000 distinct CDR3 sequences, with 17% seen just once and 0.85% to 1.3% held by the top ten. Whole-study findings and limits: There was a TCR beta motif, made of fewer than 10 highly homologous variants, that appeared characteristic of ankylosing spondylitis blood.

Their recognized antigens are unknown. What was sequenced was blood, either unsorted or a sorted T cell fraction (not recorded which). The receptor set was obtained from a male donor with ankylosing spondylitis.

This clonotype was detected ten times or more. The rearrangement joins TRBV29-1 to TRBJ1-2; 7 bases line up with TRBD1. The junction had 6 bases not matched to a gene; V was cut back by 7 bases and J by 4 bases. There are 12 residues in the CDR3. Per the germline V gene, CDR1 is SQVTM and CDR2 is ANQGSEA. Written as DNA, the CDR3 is TGCAGCGCCCGACAGGGCGGCTATGGCTACACCTTC. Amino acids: CSARQGGYGYTF.

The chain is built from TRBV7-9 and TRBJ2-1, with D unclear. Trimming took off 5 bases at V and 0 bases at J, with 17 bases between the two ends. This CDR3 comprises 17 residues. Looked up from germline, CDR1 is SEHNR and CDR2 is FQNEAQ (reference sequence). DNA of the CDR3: TGTGCCAGCAGCCCTTTTCGGTCCCGAAACTCCTACAATGAGCAGTTCTTC. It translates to CASSPFRSRNSYNEQFF.

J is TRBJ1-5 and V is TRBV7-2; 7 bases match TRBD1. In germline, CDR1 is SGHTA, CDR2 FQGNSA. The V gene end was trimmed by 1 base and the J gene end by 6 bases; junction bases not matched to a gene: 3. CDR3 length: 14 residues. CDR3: CASSLDQGVQPQHF. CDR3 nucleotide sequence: TGTGCCAGCAGCTTAGACCAGGGGGTTCAGCCCCAGCATTTT.